This entry lists 22 T cell receptor beta chains sequenced from one sample in a study of blood T cell repertoires in COVID-19. TCRdb's copy holds only in-frame clones and misses some; the assay was immunoSEQ multiplex PCR. The sample carries roughly 200,000 clones, approximately 85% recorded once. Sequenced material: peripheral blood. The receptors derive from a woman in her seventies with active or convalescent COVID-19.

The rearrangement uses TRBV11-2 and TRBJ2-1; 9 positions match TRBD2. The CDR3 loop spans 15 amino acids. Germline V gene lookup returns CDR1 SGHAT and CDR2 FQNNGV. The J segment lost 8 bases and the V segment lost 7 bases, leaving 12 bases of the junction unmatched. DNA of the CDR3: TGTGCCAGCACTACTTTAGCGGGAGTCAGGTATGAGCAGTTCTTC. The encoded protein is CASTTLAGVRYEQFF.

This clone was observed a handful of times. The chain uses TRBV4-1 and TRBJ2-3; TRBD1 matches at 7 bases. This CDR3 has 14 residues. In germline, CDR1 is MGHRA, CDR2 YSYEKL. V shed 0 bases, J shed 8 bases, and the junction held 5 bases outside the gene matches. The CDR3 DNA follows: TGCGCCAGCAGCCAAGAAAGACAGGGCCCTACGCAGTATTTT. It yields the protein CASSQERQGPTQYF.

In the case of this clone: The junction departs from the called germline gene at one end, perhaps through a read error. The chain employs TRBV5-1 and TRBJ2-7; 7 bases map to TRBD1. Germline CDR1 SGHRS, CDR2 YFSETQ. The CDR3 contains 14 residues. The CDR3 DNA is TGCGCCAGCAGCTTGACAGGGGCCTCCTATGAGCAGTACTTC. Amino acids: CASSLTGASYEQYF.

CDR3 amino acids: CASSEALHRSISNSNQPQHF. The CDR3 coding sequence is TGTGCCAGCAGTGAAGCGCTTCACAGGTCCATTTCGAATAGCAATCAGCCCCAGCATTTT. V is TRBV6-1 and J is TRBJ1-5; TRBD1 is a possible D gene (5 bases). V lost 0 bases and J 0 bases, leaving 21 bases between the germline ends. This CDR3 is built from 20 residues. The germline gives CDR1 MNHNS, CDR2 SASEGT.

The V and J genes are TRBV6-6 and TRBJ2-3, with D possibly matching TRBD1 (5 bases). CDR1 and CDR2 (germline): MNHNY, SVGAGI (reference sequence). V was cut by 4 bases and J by 6 bases, with 17 bases left in between. The CDR3 contains 15 residues. CDR3 protein: CASSLVVSGSDTQYF. DNA of the CDR3: TGTGCCAGCAGTTTAGTGGTCTCAGGGTCCGATACGCAGTATTTT.

The chain couples TRBV6-2 or TRBV6-3 to TRBJ1-3; 8 nucleotides agree with TRBD1. The CDR3 extends over 15 amino acids. Germline CDR1 reads MNHEY; CDR2 reads SVGEGT. J lost 4 bases, V lost 5 bases, and 7 bases had no gene match. The DNA for the CDR3 is TGTGCCAGCAGTCCAACCGGGACAGGAGGAAACACCATATATTTT. The encoded protein is CASSPTGTGGNTIYF.

Here the CDR3 reads CASSRSAQGRSYNEQFF. Written as DNA, the CDR3 is TGTGCCAGCAGTCGCAGCGCTCAGGGAAGGAGCTACAATGAGCAGTTCTTC. V is TRBV27 and J is TRBJ2-1, with TRBD1 as a possible D gene (5 bases). This CDR3 is 17 amino acids long. Per germline, CDR1 MNHEY and CDR2 SMNVEV (reference sequence). Trimming stripped 5 bases from V and 3 bases from J, with 20 bases between.

This sequence joins TRBV5-1 and TRBJ2-3; D is undetermined. The CDR3 is 17 amino acids. From germline, CDR1 is SGHRS and CDR2 YFSETQ. The V end lost 0 bases, the J end lost 1 base, and 15 bases lay between the germline ends. CDR3 nucleotide sequence: TGCGCCAGCAGCTTGGCGAACGGCCTGGCGGGCACAGATACGCAGTATTTT. Translating gives CASSLANGLAGTDTQYF. The entire variable domain, with the rest obtained from reference TRBV5-1 and TRBJ2-3, is as follows: KAGVTQTPRYLIKTRGQQVTLSCSPISGHRSVSWYQQTPGQGLQFLFEYFSETQRNKGNFPGRFSGRQFSNSRSEMNVSTLELGDSALYLCASSLANGLAGTDTQYFGPGTRLTVL.

V is TRBV11-2 and J is TRBJ2-2; 7 nucleotides agree with TRBD1. The CDR3 has 18 residues. Germline CDR1 SGHAT, CDR2 FQNNGV. V was clipped by 6 bases and J by 2 bases; unmatched bases: 15. In DNA form, the CDR3 reads TGTGCCAGCAGTCCAAGACCCCAGACAGGGAGAAACACCGGGGAGCTGTTTTTT. Amino acids: CASSPRPQTGRNTGELFF.

The V gene is TRBV2, the J gene TRBJ2-3; 9 positions match TRBD2. This CDR3 region has 14 residues. The V gene's germline CDR1 is SNHLY and CDR2 FYNNEI. V shed 4 bases, J shed 5 bases, and the junction held 4 bases outside the gene matches. CDR3 in DNA: TGTGCCAGCAGTGGCGGGACTAGCCTAGATACGCAGTATTTT. The encoded protein is CASSGGTSLDTQYF.

This chain connects TRBV19 to TRBJ2-7; TRBD2 is a possible D gene (5 bases). CDR1 is LNHDA and CDR2 is SQIVND in the germline V gene (reference sequence). Trimming removed 5 bases at V and 3 bases at J, with 11 bases between. This CDR3 comprises 13 residues. The CDR3 sequence: CASSLRAGYEQYF. DNA of the CDR3: TGTGCCAGTAGTTTGAGGGCAGGCTACGAGCAGTACTTC.

About this clone itself: Other DNA sequences in this specimen translate into the identical CDR3. The CDR3 spells CASSRLGTAKETQYF. The CDR3 DNA is TGTGCCAGCAGTCGCTTGGGGACAGCAAAAGAGACCCAGTACTTC. V usage is TRBV6-2 or TRBV6-3 and J usage is TRBJ2-5, with TRBD1 identical over 7 bases. V was clipped by 5 bases and J by 3 bases; unmatched bases: 9. The CDR3 runs to 15 residues. Germline CDR1 and CDR2: MNHEY and SVGEGT.

This chain uses TRBV24-1 with TRBJ2-3, with D maybe TRBD1 (5 bases). CDR3 length: 16 residues. Trimming stripped 0 bases from V and 0 bases from J, with 9 bases between. Germline assignment: CDR1 KGHDR and CDR2 SFDVKD. CDR3 amino acids: CATSDLGHPSTDTQYF. Here the CDR3 DNA reads TGTGCCACCAGTGATTTGGGACACCCGAGCACAGATACGCAGTATTTT.

For the CDR3, the DNA is TGTGCCTGGAGCGGGGGACAGGGGATGGAGACCCAGTACTTC. Its protein is CAWSGGQGMETQYF. This chain connects TRBV30 to TRBJ2-5; 10 bases are a match to TRBD1. J lost 5 bases, V lost 3 bases, and 6 bases had no gene match. Germline CDR1 reads GTSNPN; CDR2 reads SVGIG (reference sequence). The CDR3 has 14 residues.

The genes are TRBV24-1 and TRBJ1-5; tentatively, D is TRBD1 (6 bases). The CDR3 is 14 amino acids. Germline-derived CDR1 and CDR2 are KGHDR and SFDVKD. V dropped 3 bases and J dropped 3 bases, with 8 bases sitting between them. This chain's CDR3 is CATSDRGINQPQHF. DNA for the CDR3: TGTGCCACCAGTGATAGGGGGATCAATCAGCCCCAGCATTTT.

The chain carries TRBV19 and TRBJ2-3; 9 nucleotides align to TRBD1. With V trimmed by 8 bases and J by 5 bases, 11 bases remained unmatched. Germline-derived CDR1 and CDR2 are LNHDA and SQIVND (reference sequence). CDR3 length: 15 amino acids. The CDR3 here is CASARRTGVGDTQYF. The CDR3 DNA is TGTGCCAGTGCAAGACGGACAGGGGTGGGAGATACGCAGTATTTT.

This chain links TRBV7-3 with TRBJ2-1, with TRBD2 matching 7 bases. Unmatched junction bases numbered 8, after V lost 2 bases and J lost 7 bases. Germline lookup yields CDR1 SGHTA and CDR2 FQGTGA. The CDR3 spans 15 residues. CDR3 DNA: TGTGCCAGCAGCTTATGGTCTAGCGGAAGGAATGAGCAGTTCTTC. Residues: CASSLWSSGRNEQFF.

The chain uses TRBV28 and TRBJ1-2; D not resolved. The CDR3 runs to 13 residues. Germline V CDR1 and CDR2: MDHEN, SYDVKM. Trimming removed 5 bases at V and 8 bases at J, with 15 bases between. CDR3 nucleotides: TGTGCCAGCAGTCGGAGGAAGGGAGGGGGCTACACCTTC. Protein: CASSRRKGGGYTF.

V usage is TRBV10-1 and J usage is TRBJ2-5; the D gene is possibly TRBD2 (5 bases). The CDR3 loop spans 13 amino acids. CDR1 and CDR2 (germline): WNHNN, SYGVQD (reference sequence). V lost 8 bases, J lost 2 bases, and 12 bases lay in between. The CDR3 is CASSRGVQETQYF. The CDR3 DNA follows: TGCGCCAGCTCTCGGGGAGTTCAAGAGACCCAGTACTTC.

The genes are TRBV6-6 and TRBJ2-5, with 7 bases that match TRBD2. Germline CDR1 MNHNY, CDR2 SVGAGI (reference sequence). This CDR3 has 14 residues. Trimming at V came to 0 bases and at J to 4 bases, leaving 2 bases not matched to a gene. The CDR3 nucleotides are TGTGCCAGCAGTTACTCGGGGAGGGCAGAGACCCAGTACTTC. As protein: CASSYSGRAETQYF.

On this clone itself: One junction end disagrees with the germline gene, perhaps due to a read error. The chain's CDR3 is CASSISYPGLMGNEQFF. The CDR3 DNA sequence: TGTGCCAGCAGTATATCCTATCCCGGACTGATGGGCAATGAGCAGTTCTTC. The chain links TRBV27 to TRBJ2-1; D may be TRBD2 (5 bases). From germline, CDR1 is MNHEY and CDR2 SMNVEV (reference sequence). The CDR3 sequence is 17 residues long.

The rearrangement links TRBV6-6 to TRBJ2-7; 7 nucleotides align to TRBD1. The CDR3 consists of 13 residues. V shed 6 bases and J 2 bases; nucleotides not matched to a gene: 4. Germline loops: CDR1 MNHNY, CDR2 SVGAGI (reference sequence). In DNA, the CDR3 is TGTGCCAGCAGCGACAGGGCCCCCTACGAGCAGTACTTC. Translated, it gives CASSDRAPYEQYF.